This T cell receptor beta chain emerged from a study of T cells in Graves' hyperthyroidism and ophthalmopathy. There were TCR beta CDR3 regions amplified from RNA transcripts. RT-PCR in the first round (using the HTBI primer set) targeted the TCR CDR3. TCRdb itself ran the multiplex PCR reads through MiXCR, one entry per CDR3 protein. In the table there are approximately 370,000 distinct CDR3 sequences, about 16% of which are singletons. The germline V and J ends were trimmed by 0 bases and 2 bases, with 11 bases remaining between them. The CDR3 totals 17 residues. CDR1 is MNHEY and CDR2 is SVGAGI in the germline V gene.

The J gene is TRBJ1-6, the V gene TRBV6-5; TRBD1 is a possible D gene (6 bases). Sequencing was done on a sample of blood. The TCR was taken from a woman in her 30s with Graves' hyperthyroidism. Here the CDR3 reads CASSYSQGSTYNSPLHF. In DNA, the CDR3 is TGTGCCAGCAGTTACTCCCAGGGGTCGACCTATAATTCACCCCTCCACTTT.